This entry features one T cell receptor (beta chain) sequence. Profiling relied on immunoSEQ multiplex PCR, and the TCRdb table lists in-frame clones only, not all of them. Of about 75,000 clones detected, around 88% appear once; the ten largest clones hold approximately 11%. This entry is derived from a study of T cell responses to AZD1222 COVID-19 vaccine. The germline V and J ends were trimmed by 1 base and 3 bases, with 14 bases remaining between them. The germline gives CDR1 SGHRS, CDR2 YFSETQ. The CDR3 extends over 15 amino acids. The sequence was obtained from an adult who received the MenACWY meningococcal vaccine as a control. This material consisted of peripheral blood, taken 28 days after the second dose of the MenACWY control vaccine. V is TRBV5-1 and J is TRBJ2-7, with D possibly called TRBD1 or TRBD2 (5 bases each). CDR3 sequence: CASSLSRDPNYEQYF. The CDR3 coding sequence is TGCGCCAGCAGCTTGAGCCGGGACCCCAACTACGAGCAGTACTTC.